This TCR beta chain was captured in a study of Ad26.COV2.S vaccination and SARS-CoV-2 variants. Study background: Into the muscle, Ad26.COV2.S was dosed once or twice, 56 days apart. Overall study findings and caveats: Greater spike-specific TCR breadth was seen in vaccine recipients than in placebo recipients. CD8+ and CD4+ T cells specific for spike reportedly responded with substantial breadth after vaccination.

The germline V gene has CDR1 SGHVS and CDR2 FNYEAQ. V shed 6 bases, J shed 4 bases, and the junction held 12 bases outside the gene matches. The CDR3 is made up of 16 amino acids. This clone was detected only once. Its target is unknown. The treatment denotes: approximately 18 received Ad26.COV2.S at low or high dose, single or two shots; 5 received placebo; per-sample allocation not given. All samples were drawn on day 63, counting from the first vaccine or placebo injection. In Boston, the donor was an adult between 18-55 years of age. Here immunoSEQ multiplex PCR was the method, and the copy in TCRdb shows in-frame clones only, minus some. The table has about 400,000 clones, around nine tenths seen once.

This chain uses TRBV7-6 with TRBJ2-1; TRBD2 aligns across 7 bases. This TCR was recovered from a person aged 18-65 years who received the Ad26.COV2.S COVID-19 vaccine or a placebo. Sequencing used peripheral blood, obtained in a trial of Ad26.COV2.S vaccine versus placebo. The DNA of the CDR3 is TGTGCCAGCAGTTCCACTCCGGGACTAAATTACAATGAGCAGTTCTTC. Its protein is CASSSTPGLNYNEQFF. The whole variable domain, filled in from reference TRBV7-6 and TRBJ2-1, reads GAGVSQSPRYKVTKRGQDVALRCDPISGHVSLYWYRQALGQGPEFLTYFNYEAQQDKSGLPNDRFSAERPEGSISTLTIQRTEQRDSAMYRCASSSTPGLNYNEQFFGPGTRLTVL.